A single sample gave rise to the 10 T cell receptor beta chains below, sequenced in a study of regulatory T cells in long-lasting Graves disease. Time point: newly diagnosed GD, antithyroid drugs for less than 3 months. PBMC-derived RNA was used for the TCR library. With iRepertoire HTBI primers and Arm-PCR of CDR3 regions, TCR beta libraries were built. TCRdb itself ran the multiplex PCR reads through MiXCR, one entry per CDR3 protein. The data hold hundreds of thousands of distinct CDR3 sequences, with about 16% observed a single time. A further study also used this sample, focusing on T cells in Graves' hyperthyroidism and ophthalmopathy.

The source material was peripheral blood mononuclear cells (PBMCs), sampled at new diagnosis, from a patient treated with antithyroid drugs. Receptors were obtained from a woman in her forties or fifties with Graves disease.

The chain recombines TRBV19 with TRBJ1-1, with D hard to call. The V and J ends lost 1 base and 3 bases respectively, with 9 bases between them. Germline V gives CDR1 LNHDA, CDR2 SQIVND (reference sequence). The CDR3 runs to 14 residues. The DNA of the CDR3 is TGTGCCAGTAGTATAGCTGACACAGACACTGAAGCTTTCTTT. Encoded protein: CASSIADTDTEAFF.

The J gene is TRBJ1-2, the V gene TRBV19; D is perhaps TRBD1 (5 bases). Trimming cost V 5 bases and J 6 bases, with 10 bases left between them. CDR3 length: 12 residues. CDR1 is LNHDA, CDR2 SQIVND, per germline (reference sequence). The CDR3 sequence: CASSWQGDGYTF. The CDR3 nucleotides read TGTGCCAGTAGTTGGCAGGGAGATGGCTACACCTTC.

On this clonotype: A much bigger clone sits one base away, suggesting this may be a read error. A read error is likely, as this CDR3 ends without the conserved phenylalanine or tryptophan. The rearrangement links TRBV5-1 to TRBJ2-3; 9 positions match TRBD1. Germline V gene data show CDR1 as SGHRS and CDR2 as YFSETQ. The CDR3 totals 16 residues. V trimming: 4 bases; J trimming: 0 bases; junction bases outside the gene matches: 6. The CDR3 nucleotides read TGCGCCAGCAGCCCTTATGGACAGGGGAGCACAGATACGCAGTATCTT. Amino acid sequence: CASSPYGQGSTDTQYL.

There are many counts of this clonotype. This rearrangement joins TRBV6-1 to TRBJ1-1; TRBD1 is a possible D gene (5 bases). The germline V gene has CDR1 MNHNS and CDR2 SASEGT. The CDR3 contains 13 residues. The ends were cut back, 8 bases at V and 1 base at J, with 11 bases in the middle. In nucleotides, the CDR3 is TGTGCCAGCTGCAGGGTGCGGAACACTGAAGCTTTCTTT. This codes for CASCRVRNTEAFF.

V gene TRBV19 combines with J gene TRBJ2-3; maybe TRBD2 (5 bases). This CDR3 spans 14 amino acids. Trimming took 6 bases from V and 0 from J, leaving 10 bases between them. Germline values: CDR1 LNHDA, CDR2 SQIVND (reference sequence). CDR3 coding DNA: TGTGCCAGTAGACTAGGACGGAGCACAGATACGCAGTATTTT. Protein: CASRLGRSTDTQYF. Combining the CDR3 with reference TRBV19 and TRBJ2-3 gives the whole variable domain DGGITQSPKYLFRKEGQNVTLSCEQNLNHDAMYWYRQDPGQGLRLIYYSQIVNDFQKGDIAEGYSVSREKKESFPLTVTSAQKNPTAFYLCASRLGRSTDTQYFGPGTRLTVL.

This clonotype was seen a few times. J is TRBJ1-1 and V is TRBV19, with 8 positions matching TRBD1. CDR1 is LNHDA and CDR2 is SQIVND in the germline V gene (reference sequence). The ends lost 2 bases at V and 6 bases at J; junction bases unmatched: 11. The CDR3 extends over 16 amino acids. The CDR3 sequence is CASSIPPRTGSAEAFF. CDR3 sequence (DNA): TGTGCCAGTAGTATACCCCCCCGGACAGGGAGCGCTGAAGCTTTCTTT. Looking up the rest from reference TRBV19 and TRBJ1-1 gives the full variable domain: DGGITQSPKYLFRKEGQNVTLSCEQNLNHDAMYWYRQDPGQGLRLIYYSQIVNDFQKGDIAEGYSVSREKKESFPLTVTSAQKNPTAFYLCASSIPPRTGSAEAFFGQGTRLTVV.

The chain uses TRBV18 and TRBJ2-2; a weak D match, TRBD2 (6 bases). V shed 2 bases and J shed 3 bases, with 10 bases lying between them. The CDR3 is made up of 15 amino acids. Per germline, CDR1 KGHSH and CDR2 LQKENI. CDR3: CASSPSGRDTGELFF. In DNA form, the CDR3 reads TGTGCCAGCTCACCAAGCGGGCGCGACACCGGGGAGCTGTTTTTT. Filled out from reference TRBV18 and TRBJ2-2, the complete variable domain reads NAGVMQNPRHLVRRRGQEARLRCSPMKGHSHVYWYRQLPEEGLKFMVYLQKENIIDESGMPKERFSAEFPKEGPSILRIQQVVRGDSAAYFCASSPSGRDTGELFFGEGSRLTVL.

In its sample, this clonotype was seen many times. The chain has TRBV5-1 and TRBJ1-2; D might be TRBD1 (5 bases). The CDR3 contains 13 residues. The V gene's germline CDR1 is SGHRS and CDR2 YFSETQ. V shed 0 bases and J shed 4 bases, with 7 bases lying between them. The CDR3 loop reads CASSLEQGYGYTF. The CDR3 DNA reads TGCGCCAGCAGCTTGGAGCAGGGCTATGGCTACACCTTC.

This clonotype was seen many times. The rearrangement uses TRBV27 and TRBJ1-5; D is unclear. Trimming shortened V by 5 bases and J by 7 bases, and 15 bases separated the two germline ends. The CDR3 sequence is 14 residues long. Per the germline V gene, CDR1 is MNHEY and CDR2 is SMNVEV (reference sequence). The CDR3 loop is CASSPIAVKQPQHF. The CDR3 bases are TGTGCCAGCAGTCCGATCGCGGTTAAACAGCCCCAGCATTTT.

CDR3 residues: CASSEQLGAKETQYF. Written as DNA, the CDR3 is TGTGCCAGCAGTGAACAACTAGGAGCCAAAGAGACCCAGTACTTC. The chain employs TRBV2 and TRBJ2-5; tentatively, D is TRBD2 (5 bases). Germline-derived CDR1 and CDR2 are SNHLY and FYNNEI. V was shortened by 2 bases and J by 3 bases, with 13 bases between the two germline ends. This CDR3 spans 15 amino acids.